Below, 3 T cell receptor beta chains from the same sample are listed, as sequenced in a study of cytomegalovirus exposure and HLA in healthy donors (TCRdb year 2017). The library was generated by the immunoSEQ multiplex PCR assay. TCRdb limited this immuneACCESS table to in-frame rearrangements with V and J called. A share of clones is missing; checked studies link under half to unresolved V genes, and the rest is unexplained. The sample table contains some 120,000 clones; only one count was recorded for around nine tenths of them. In total, the top ten clones hold approximately 2% of the sample. The sample was PBMCs. Receptors originate from a woman between 18 and 29 years old in good health and CMV-seronegative.

The chain is built from TRBV28 and TRBJ1-5; TRBD1 aligns across 7 bases. The CDR3 length is 15 residues. V lost 5 bases to trimming and J lost 5 bases; unmatched junction nucleotides: 9. Germline CDR1 reads MDHEN; CDR2 reads SYDVKM. CDR3 DNA sequence: TGTGCCAGCAGTGATTACGGACAGGTGTATCAGCCCCAGCATTTT. This sequence encodes CASSDYGQVYQPQHF. The full variable domain, with the rest looked up from reference TRBV28 and TRBJ1-5, is DVKVTQSSRYLVKRTGEKVFLECVQDMDHENMFWYRQDPGLGLRLIYFSYDVKMKEKGDIPEGYSVSREKKERFSLILESASTNQTSMYLCASSDYGQVYQPQHFGDGTRLSIL.

The chain uses TRBV14 and TRBJ1-1; D is perhaps TRBD1 (5 bases). Between the trimmed V and J ends, which lost 3 bases and 3 bases, there was a span of 11 bases. This CDR3 comprises 14 residues. Germline CDR1 SGHDN, CDR2 FVKESK. Here the CDR3 DNA reads TGTGCCAGCAGCCACCTCGGGGGAGACACTGAAGCTTTCTTT. This translates into CASSHLGGDTEAFF.

This chain uses TRBV28 with TRBJ1-5, with a tentative D call TRBD1 (5 bases). The V and J ends lost 5 bases and 1 base respectively, with 18 bases between them. This CDR3 is built from 17 residues. Looked up from germline, CDR1 is MDHEN and CDR2 is SYDVKM. The CDR3 sequence is CASSVIWGAGSNQPQHF. The CDR3 DNA reads TGTGCCAGCAGTGTGATATGGGGCGCAGGGAGCAATCAGCCCCAGCATTTT. Full variable domain (rest looked up from reference TRBV28 and TRBJ1-5): DVKVTQSSRYLVKRTGEKVFLECVQDMDHENMFWYRQDPGLGLRLIYFSYDVKMKEKGDIPEGYSVSREKKERFSLILESASTNQTSMYLCASSVIWGAGSNQPQHFGDGTRLSIL.